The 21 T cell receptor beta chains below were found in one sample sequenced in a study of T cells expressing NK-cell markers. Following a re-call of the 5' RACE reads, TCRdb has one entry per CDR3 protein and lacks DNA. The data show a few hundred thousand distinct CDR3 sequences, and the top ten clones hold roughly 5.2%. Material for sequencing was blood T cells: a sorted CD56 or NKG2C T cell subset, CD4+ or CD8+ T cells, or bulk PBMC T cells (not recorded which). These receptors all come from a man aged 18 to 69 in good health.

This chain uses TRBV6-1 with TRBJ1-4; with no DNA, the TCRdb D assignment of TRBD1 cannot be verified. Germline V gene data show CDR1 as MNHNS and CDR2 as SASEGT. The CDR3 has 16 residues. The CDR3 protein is CASSKTQGGDGEKLFF.

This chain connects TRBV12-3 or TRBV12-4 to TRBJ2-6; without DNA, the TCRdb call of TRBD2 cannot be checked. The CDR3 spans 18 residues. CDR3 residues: CASSPRLAGGPGANVLTF.

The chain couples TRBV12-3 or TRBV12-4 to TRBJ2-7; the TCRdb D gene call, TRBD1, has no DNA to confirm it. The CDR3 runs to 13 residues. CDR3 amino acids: CASENQGVQEQYF.

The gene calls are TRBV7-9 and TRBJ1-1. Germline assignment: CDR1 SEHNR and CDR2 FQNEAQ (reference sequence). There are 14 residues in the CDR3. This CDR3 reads CASSPIGTNTEAFF.

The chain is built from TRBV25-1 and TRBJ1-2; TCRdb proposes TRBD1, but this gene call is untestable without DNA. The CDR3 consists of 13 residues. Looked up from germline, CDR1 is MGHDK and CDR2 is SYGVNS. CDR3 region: CASNSPGYGGYTF.

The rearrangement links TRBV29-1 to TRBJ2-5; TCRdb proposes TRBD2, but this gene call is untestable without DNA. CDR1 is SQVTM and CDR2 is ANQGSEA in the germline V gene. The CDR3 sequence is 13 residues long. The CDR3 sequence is CSVLSGGAETQYF.

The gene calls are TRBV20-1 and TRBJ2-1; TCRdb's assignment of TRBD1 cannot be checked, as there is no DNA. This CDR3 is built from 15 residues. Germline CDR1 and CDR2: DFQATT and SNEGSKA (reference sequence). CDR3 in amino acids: CSASLRGGADNEQFF.

CDR3 protein: CATKIGTGEIYEQYF. This chain links TRBV5-1 with TRBJ2-7; the D call from TCRdb, TRBD1, cannot be confirmed without DNA. This CDR3 spans 15 amino acids. CDR1 and CDR2 (germline): SGHRS, YFSETQ.

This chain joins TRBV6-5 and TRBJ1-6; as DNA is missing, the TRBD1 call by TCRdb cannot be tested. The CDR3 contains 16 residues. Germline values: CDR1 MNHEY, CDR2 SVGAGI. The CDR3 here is CASSYSAGARNSPLHF.

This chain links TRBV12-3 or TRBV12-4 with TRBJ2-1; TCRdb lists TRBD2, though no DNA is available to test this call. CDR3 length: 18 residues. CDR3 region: CASSFFVPLGDTREEQFF.

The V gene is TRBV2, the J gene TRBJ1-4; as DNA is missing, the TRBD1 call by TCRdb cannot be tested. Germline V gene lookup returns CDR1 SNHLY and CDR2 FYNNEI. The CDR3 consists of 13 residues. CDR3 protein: CASKQGAHEKLFF.

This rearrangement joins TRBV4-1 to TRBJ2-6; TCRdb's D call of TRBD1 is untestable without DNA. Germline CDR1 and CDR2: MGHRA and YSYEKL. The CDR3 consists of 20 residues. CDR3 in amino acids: CASSLGSPGQGYSGANVLTF.

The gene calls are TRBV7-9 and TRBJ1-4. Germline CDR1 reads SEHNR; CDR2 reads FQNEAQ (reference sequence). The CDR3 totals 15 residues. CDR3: CASSSRSGYNEKLFF.

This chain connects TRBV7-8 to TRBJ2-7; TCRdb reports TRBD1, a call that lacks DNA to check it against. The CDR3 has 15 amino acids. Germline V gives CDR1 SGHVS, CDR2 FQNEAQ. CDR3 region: CASIPDRVSSYEQYF.

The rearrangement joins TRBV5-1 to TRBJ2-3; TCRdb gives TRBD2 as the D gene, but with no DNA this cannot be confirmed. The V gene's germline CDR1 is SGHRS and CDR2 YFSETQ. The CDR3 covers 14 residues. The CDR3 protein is CASSLGRGPDTQYF.

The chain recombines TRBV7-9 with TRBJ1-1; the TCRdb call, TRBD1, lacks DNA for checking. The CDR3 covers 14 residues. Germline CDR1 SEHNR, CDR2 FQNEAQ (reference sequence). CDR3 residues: CASSLGPVGTEAFF.

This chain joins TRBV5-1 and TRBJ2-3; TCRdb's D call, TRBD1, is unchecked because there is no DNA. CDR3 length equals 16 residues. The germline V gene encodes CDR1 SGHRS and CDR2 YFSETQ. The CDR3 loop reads CASSEGAGKSADTQYF.

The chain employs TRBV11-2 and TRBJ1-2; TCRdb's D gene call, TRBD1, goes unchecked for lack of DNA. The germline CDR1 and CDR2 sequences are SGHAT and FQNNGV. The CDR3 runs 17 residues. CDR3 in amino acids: CASSFDPRTGRNYGYTF.

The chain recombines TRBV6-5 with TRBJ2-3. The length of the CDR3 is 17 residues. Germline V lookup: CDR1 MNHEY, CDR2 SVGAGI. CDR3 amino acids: CASSYRFGSSSTDTQYF.

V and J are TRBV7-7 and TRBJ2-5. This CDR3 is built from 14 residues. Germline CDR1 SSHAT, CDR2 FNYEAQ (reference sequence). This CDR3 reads CAISLVVGKETQYF.

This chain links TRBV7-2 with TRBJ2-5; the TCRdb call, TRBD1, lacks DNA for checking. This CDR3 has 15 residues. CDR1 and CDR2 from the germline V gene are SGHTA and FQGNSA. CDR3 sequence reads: CASSLARGWEETQYF.